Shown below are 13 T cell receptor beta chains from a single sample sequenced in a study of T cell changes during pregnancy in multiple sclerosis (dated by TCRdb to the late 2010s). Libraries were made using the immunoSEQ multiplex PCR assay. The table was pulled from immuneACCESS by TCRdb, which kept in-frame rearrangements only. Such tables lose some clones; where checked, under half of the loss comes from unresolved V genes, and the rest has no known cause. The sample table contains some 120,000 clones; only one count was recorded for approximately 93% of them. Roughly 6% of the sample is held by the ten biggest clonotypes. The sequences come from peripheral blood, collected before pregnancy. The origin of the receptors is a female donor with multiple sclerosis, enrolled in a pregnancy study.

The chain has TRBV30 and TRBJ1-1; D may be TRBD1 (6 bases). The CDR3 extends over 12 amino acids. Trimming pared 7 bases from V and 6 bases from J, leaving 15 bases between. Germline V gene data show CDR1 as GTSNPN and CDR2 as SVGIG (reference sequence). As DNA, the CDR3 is TGTGCCTTGGCGGGGGCTGGCGCTGAAGCTTTCTTT. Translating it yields CALAGAGAEAFF.

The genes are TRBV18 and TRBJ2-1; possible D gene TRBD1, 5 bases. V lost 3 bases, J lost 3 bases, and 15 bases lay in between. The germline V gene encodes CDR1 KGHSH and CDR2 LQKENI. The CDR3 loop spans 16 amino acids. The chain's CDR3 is CASSPAPGNGYNEQFF. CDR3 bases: TGTGCCAGCTCACCCGCCCCAGGGAATGGCTACAATGAGCAGTTCTTC. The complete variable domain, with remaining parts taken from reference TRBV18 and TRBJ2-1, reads NAGVMQNPRHLVRRRGQEARLRCSPMKGHSHVYWYRQLPEEGLKFMVYLQKENIIDESGMPKERFSAEFPKEGPSILRIQQVVRGDSAAYFCASSPAPGNGYNEQFFGPGTRLTVL.

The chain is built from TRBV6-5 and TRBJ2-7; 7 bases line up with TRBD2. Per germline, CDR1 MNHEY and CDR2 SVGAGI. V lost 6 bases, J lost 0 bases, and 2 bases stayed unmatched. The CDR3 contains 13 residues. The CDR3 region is CASSSGNSYEQYF. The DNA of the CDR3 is TGTGCCAGCAGCAGCGGGAACTCCTACGAGCAGTACTTC.

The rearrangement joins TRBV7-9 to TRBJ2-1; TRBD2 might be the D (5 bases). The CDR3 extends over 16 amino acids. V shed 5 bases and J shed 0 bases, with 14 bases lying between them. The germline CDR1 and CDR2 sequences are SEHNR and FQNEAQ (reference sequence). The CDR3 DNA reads TGTGCCAGCAGCCCCCAAGAGGGTAGCTCCTACAATGAGCAGTTCTTC. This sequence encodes CASSPQEGSSYNEQFF.

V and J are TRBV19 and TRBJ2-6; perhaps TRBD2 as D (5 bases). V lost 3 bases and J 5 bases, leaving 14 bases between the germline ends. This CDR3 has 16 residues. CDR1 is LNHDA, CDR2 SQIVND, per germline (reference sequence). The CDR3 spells CASSIWDPGRANVLTF. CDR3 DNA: TGTGCCAGTAGTATTTGGGATCCCGGGAGGGCCAACGTCCTGACTTTC.

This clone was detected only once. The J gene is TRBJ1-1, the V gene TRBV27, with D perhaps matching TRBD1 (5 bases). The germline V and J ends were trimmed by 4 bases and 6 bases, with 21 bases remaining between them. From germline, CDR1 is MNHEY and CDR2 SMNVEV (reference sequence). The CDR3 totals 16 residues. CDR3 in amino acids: CASSYGGGRGSSEAFF. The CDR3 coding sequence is TGTGCCAGCAGTTACGGGGGTGGAAGGGGTAGTTCTGAAGCTTTCTTT.

The CDR3 nucleotides read TGTGCCAGCACGCCGGGATCTAACTATGGCTACACCTTC. Protein: CASTPGSNYGYTF. V is TRBV6-6 and J is TRBJ1-2; no definite D call. Trimming left V 7 bases short and J 0 bases short, with 9 bases between. Germline V gene lookup returns CDR1 MNHNY and CDR2 SVGAGI (reference sequence). The CDR3 runs 13 residues.

DNA for the CDR3: TGTGCCAGCAGCAAAGGACTCCCCACCGGGGAGCTGTTTTTT. Amino acids: CASSKGLPTGELFF. The chain employs TRBV21-1 and TRBJ2-2; the table gives TRBD2 as D, unverified against the DNA. TRBV21-1 is shown as a pseudogene. The CDR3 is made up of 14 amino acids.

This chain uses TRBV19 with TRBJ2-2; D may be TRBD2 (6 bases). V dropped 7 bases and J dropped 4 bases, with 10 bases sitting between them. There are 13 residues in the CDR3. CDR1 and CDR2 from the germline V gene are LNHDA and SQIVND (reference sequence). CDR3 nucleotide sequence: TGTGCCAGTACCCCCGGGGGCACCGGGGAGCTGTTTTTT. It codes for CASTPGGTGELFF.

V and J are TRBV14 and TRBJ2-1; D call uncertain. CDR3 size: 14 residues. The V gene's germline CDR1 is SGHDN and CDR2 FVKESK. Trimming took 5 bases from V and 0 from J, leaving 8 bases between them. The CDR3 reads CASSYHSSYNEQFF. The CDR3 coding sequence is TGTGCCAGCAGCTACCACAGCTCCTACAATGAGCAGTTCTTC. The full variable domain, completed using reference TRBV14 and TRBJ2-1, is EAGVTQFPSHSVIEKGQTVTLRCDPISGHDNLYWYRRVMGKEIKFLLHFVKESKQDESGMPNNRFLAERTGGTYSTLKVQPAELEDSGVYFCASSYHSSYNEQFFGPGTRLTVL.

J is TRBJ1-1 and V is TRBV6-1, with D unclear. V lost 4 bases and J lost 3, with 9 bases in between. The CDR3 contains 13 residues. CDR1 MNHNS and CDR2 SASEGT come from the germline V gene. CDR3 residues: CASSATRYTEAFF. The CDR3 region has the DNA TGTGCCAGCAGTGCTACGAGGTACACTGAAGCTTTCTTT.

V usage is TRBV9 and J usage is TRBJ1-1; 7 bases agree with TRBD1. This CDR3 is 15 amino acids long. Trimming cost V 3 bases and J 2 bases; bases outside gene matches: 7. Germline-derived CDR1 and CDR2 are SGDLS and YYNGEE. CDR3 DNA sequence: TGTGCCAGCAGCGGCGACAGGGATATTAACACTGAAGCTTTCTTT. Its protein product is CASSGDRDINTEAFF.

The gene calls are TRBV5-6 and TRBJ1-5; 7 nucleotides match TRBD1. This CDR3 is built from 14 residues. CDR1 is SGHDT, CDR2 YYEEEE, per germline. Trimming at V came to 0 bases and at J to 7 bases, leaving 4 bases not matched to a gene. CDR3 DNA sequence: TGTGCCAGCAGCTTGGGACAGGGAATCCAGCCCCAGCATTTT. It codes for CASSLGQGIQPQHF.